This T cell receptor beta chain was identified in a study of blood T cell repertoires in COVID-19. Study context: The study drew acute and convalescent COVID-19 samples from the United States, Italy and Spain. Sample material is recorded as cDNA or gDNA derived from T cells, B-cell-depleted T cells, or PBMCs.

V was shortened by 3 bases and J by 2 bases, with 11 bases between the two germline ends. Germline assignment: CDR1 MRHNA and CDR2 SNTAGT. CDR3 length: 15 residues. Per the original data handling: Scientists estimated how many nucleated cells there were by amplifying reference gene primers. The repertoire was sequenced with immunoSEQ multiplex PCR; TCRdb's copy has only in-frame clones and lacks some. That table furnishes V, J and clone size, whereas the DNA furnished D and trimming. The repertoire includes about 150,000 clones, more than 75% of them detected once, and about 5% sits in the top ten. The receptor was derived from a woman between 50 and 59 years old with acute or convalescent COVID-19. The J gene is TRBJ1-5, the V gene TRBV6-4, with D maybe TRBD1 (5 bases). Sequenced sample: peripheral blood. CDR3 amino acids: CASSEGIGGNQPQHF. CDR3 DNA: TGTGCCAGCAGTGAAGGTATAGGGGGCAATCAGCCCCAGCATTTT.